This T cell receptor beta chain was sequenced for a study of prognosis after radiotherapy for stage I lung cancer. Study information: Deemed medically inoperable were all patients with non-small cell lung cancer. The patient group included nobody who received concurrent therapy with stereotactic body radiotherapy. Regarding the study as a whole: Clone counts measured for unique TCRs fell after stereotactic body radiation therapy, median around 10,000 versus 6,900.

Genomic DNA provided the template from which TCR beta CDR3 was amplified by two-round multiplex PCR. For every TRBV and TRBJ gene, a specific primer was used in first-round PCR. TCRdb re-analysed the multiplex PCR reads in MiXCR, keeping a single row per CDR3 protein. The table includes under 35,000 distinct CDR3 sequences, 42% detected once. This clonotype was counted ten times or more. Its antigen is not identified. The CDR3 covers 15 residues. The V end was cut by 2 bases, the J end by 0 bases, with 10 bases between. Germline V CDR1 and CDR2: MNHEY, SVGAGI. The rearrangement links TRBV6-5 to TRBJ1-2; TRBD1 might be the D (5 bases). The sample consisted of PBMCs, taken before or after stereotactic body radiation therapy (not recorded which). The receptor was derived from a donor of 50 years or more with non-small cell lung cancer. In DNA, the CDR3 is TGTGCCAGCAGTTACGGAGGGGCCACTAACTATGGCTACACCTTC. Encoded protein: CASSYGGATNYGYTF.